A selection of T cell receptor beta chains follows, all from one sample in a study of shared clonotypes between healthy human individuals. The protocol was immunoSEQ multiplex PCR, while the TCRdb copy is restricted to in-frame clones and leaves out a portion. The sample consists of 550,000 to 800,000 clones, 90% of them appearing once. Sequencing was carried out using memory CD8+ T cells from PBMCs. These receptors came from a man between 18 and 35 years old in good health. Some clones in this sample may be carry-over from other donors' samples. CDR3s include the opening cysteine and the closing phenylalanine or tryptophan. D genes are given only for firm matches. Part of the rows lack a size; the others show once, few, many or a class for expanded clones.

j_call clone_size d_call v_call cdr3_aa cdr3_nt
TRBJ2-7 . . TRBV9 CASSVGGSFYEQYF TGTGCCAGCAGCGTAGGTGGGTCGTTTTACGAGCAGTACTTC
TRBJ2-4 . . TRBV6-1 CASRDGKNIQYF TGTGCCAGCCGGGACGGTAAAAACATTCAGTACTTC
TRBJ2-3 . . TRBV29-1 CSVETDTQYF TGCAGCGTTGAAACAGATACGCAGTATTTT
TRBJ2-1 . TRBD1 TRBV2 CARTGEAYNEQFF TGTGCCAGGACAGGGGAGGCGTACAATGAGCAGTTCTTC
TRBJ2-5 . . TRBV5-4 CASSFRGSQETQYF TGTGCCAGCAGCTTTAGGGGGTCCCAAGAGACCCAGTACTTC
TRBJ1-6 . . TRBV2 CATLDMLRESPLHF TGTGCCACCTTGGACATGCTCCGTGAGTCACCCCTCCACTTT
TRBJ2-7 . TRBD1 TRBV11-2 CASSLAGTGALLDEQYF TGTGCCAGCAGCTTAGCCGGGACAGGGGCCCTGTTGGACGAGCAGTACTTC
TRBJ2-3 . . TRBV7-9 CASSLTRGMKDTQYF TGTGCCAGCAGCTTAACACGGGGAATGAAAGATACGCAGTATTTT
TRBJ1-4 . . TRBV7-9 CASSQSVANEKLFF TGTGCCAGCAGCCAATCAGTCGCGAATGAAAAACTGTTTTTT
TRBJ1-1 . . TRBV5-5 CASSFKTFTSTEAFF TGTGCCAGCAGCTTCAAGACCTTCACGAGCACTGAAGCTTTCTTT
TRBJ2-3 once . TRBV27 CASSYTSTDTQYF TGTGCCAGCAGTTATACGTCCACAGATACGCAGTATTTT
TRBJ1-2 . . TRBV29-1 CSGVGGNYGYTF TGCAGTGGGGTAGGGGGGAACTATGGCTACACCTTC
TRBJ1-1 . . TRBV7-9 CASSLGPGVDPKNTEAFF TGTGCCAGCAGCTTAGGGCCGGGCGTGGATCCGAAGAACACTGAAGCTTTCTTT
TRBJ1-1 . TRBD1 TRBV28 CASSQDREGTEAFF TGTGCCAGCTCTCAGGACAGGGAGGGCACTGAAGCTTTCTTT
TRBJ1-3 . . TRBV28 CASSSVPSGNTIYF TGTGCCAGCAGTTCCGTTCCCTCTGGAAACACCATATATTTT
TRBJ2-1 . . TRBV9 CASSVSGTGYNEQFF TGTGCCAGCAGCGTATCTGGGACCGGGTACAATGAGCAGTTCTTC
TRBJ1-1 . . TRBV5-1 CASSLGGNSEAFF TGCGCCAGCAGCTTGGGCGGAAATTCTGAAGCTTTCTTT
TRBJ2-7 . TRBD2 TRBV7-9 CASSLGLAENPFYEQYF TGTGCCAGCAGCTTAGGACTAGCGGAAAACCCTTTTTACGAGCAGTACTTC
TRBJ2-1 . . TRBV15 CATSRDGYNEQFF TGTGCCACCAGCAGAGATGGATACAATGAGCAGTTCTTC
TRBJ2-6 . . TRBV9 CASSVGPSSGANVLTF TGTGCCAGCAGCGTAGGTCCGAGCTCTGGGGCCAACGTCCTGACTTTC
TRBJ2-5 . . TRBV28 CASSFPTPNDTGTHKETQYF TGTGCCAGCAGTTTCCCTACGCCCAACGACACTGGGACACATAAAGAGACCCAGTACTTC
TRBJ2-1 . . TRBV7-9 CASENSSYNEQFF TGTGCCAGCGAGAACAGCTCCTACAATGAGCAGTTCTTC
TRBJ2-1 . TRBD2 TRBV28 CASSLRLAGSVNEQFF TGTGCCAGCAGTTTACGCCTAGCGGGATCCGTCAATGAGCAGTTCTTC